This T cell receptor (beta chain) derives from a study of cytomegalovirus exposure and HLA in healthy donors. Comment on this clone: As yet, its antigen is unknown.

The CDR3 has 13 amino acids. V dropped 4 bases and J dropped 1 base, with 7 bases sitting between them. CDR1 is MNHNS, CDR2 SASEGT, per germline. Study results and caveats: Later work associated fewer than 20,000 TCR beta sequences with HLA alleles at 0.05 false discovery rate.

The PCR had 60 Vbeta and 13 Jbeta primers. Sequencing was performed with immunoSEQ multiplex PCR; in TCRdb, only in-frame clones are kept and a portion is missing. The sample yields about 160,000 clones, 75% to 90% seen once. The chain links TRBV6-1 to TRBJ1-2; D is ambiguous. Sequences were obtained from PBMCs. This clonotype was sampled from a man in his fifties or sixties in good health and CMV-seropositive. The CDR3 here is CASSVRSNYGYTF. CDR3 DNA: TGTGCCAGCAGTGTTAGGAGTAACTATGGCTACACCTTC.